This T cell receptor beta chain was captured by sequencing in a study of vaccination and CD4 T cells after COVID-19. Study-wide points: In convalescent patients, a median roughly 88% of reactive clones appeared only post-vaccination.

Cultured CD4+ T-cell DNA underwent Oncomine TCR Beta short-read sequencing. Via MiXCR, TCRdb re-called the PCR reads, giving one row per CDR3 protein. The data show under 20,000 distinct CDR3 sequences, about two fifths seen once. Documented treatment: roughly 10-day PBMC culture with coronavirus spike peptide pools or control peptides (ViraFEST assay). Culture of two million PBMCs per well took place with about 10 IU/ml IL-2 and roughly 10 ug/ml peptide pools. A few counts support this clonotype. What it binds is not known. This CDR3 spans 16 amino acids. CDR1 and CDR2 (germline): KGHDR, SFDVKD. Unmatched junction bases numbered 3, after V lost 2 bases and J lost 3 bases.

Sequencing used CD4+ T cells from blood, cultured in vitro, obtained before SARS-CoV-2 vaccination. The rearrangement joins TRBV24-1 to TRBJ2-7, with 13 bases fitting TRBD2. The receptor comes from a human donor who had recovered from COVID-19. The CDR3, as DNA: TGTGCCACCAGTGATTCCCGGACTAGCGGGAGCTACGAGCAGTACTTC. Protein sequence: CATSDSRTSGSYEQYF.